This TCR beta chain is drawn from a study of cytomegalovirus exposure and HLA in healthy donors. The PCR was carried out with 60 Vbeta primers and 13 Jbeta primers. Generated by immunoSEQ multiplex PCR, the TCRdb table keeps only in-frame clones and is missing some. Here the sample table reports 140,000 to 150,000 clones. With 2 bases removed from V and 0 bases from J, the gap between germline ends came to 4 bases. This CDR3 region has 14 residues. CDR1 MGHRA and CDR2 YSYEKL come from the germline V gene. The V and J genes are TRBV4-1 and TRBJ1-4; D unclear. Input material: PBMCs. This TCR came from a woman aged 50 to 60 in good health and CMV-seronegative. CDR3 coding DNA: TGCGCCAGCAGCCAACAGGCAACTAATGAAAAACTGTTTTTT. Amino acid sequence: CASSQQATNEKLFF.